The source of this TCR beta chain is a study of blood T cell repertoires in COVID-19. Study at large: Acute-phase and convalescent COVID-19 samples originated in the United States, Italy and Spain. PBMCs, B-cell-depleted T cells, or T cells provided the cDNA or gDNA that made up the material.

The authors' processing: Estimation of nucleated cell counts was performed using reference gene primer amplification. The data were produced by immunoSEQ multiplex PCR, yet TCRdb's version contains in-frame clones alone and is incomplete. That table furnishes V, J and clone size, whereas the DNA furnished D and trimming. Of over 150,000 clones in the sample, about 89% were seen once. What was sequenced was peripheral blood. This receptor was taken from a man in his late teens or twenties who had recovered from COVID-19.

The CDR3 sequence is CASSLRRDSNQPQHF. In nucleotides, the CDR3 is TGTGCCAGCAGCCTTCGGCGGGACAGCAATCAGCCCCAGCATTTT. The chain is built from TRBV6-7 and TRBJ1-5; D is possibly TRBD1 (5 bases). TRBV6-7 carries the ORF label, with uncertain function. The CDR3 runs 15 residues. V was cut by 6 bases and J by 1 base, with 13 bases left in between.